This T cell receptor (beta chain) was recovered during a study of radiotherapy plus CTLA-4 blockade in lung cancer (dated by TCRdb to the late 2010s). Notes on the research overall: Among enrolled patients, roughly 18% had an objective response and 31% reached disease control.

V is clipped by 4 bases and J by 6 bases, and the sequence between their germline boundaries is 9 bases long. The germline V gene gives CDR1 as SQVTM and CDR2 as ANQGSEA. Including cysteine and phenylalanine, the CDR3 has 12 amino acids. The CDR3 DNA has 36 bases and is translated from base 1. Library preparation used the immunoSEQ multiplex PCR assay. TCRdb's version of the immuneACCESS table is confined to in-frame rearrangements and falls short of the full clone set. An unresolved V gene accounts for under half of the shortfall where checked; the remainder is of unknown origin. The sample table lists approximately 99,000 clones, about 86% of them with a count of one. The ten largest make up under 5.5% of the sample. What the study reported, not specific to this receptor: After treatment with radiotherapy and ipilimumab, TCR clones that originated in tumors expanded in peripheral blood. The strongest predictors of response were reported to be early dynamic shifts in blood T cell clones along with a rise in serum interferon-beta following radiation.

Comments on this clone: Its target antigen remains unknown. It has no much larger one-base neighbor in the sample; base qualities were not kept.

The study evaluated CTLA-4 blockade (ipilimumab) given together with focal radiation therapy in patients who had chemo-refractory metastatic non-small-cell lung cancer. This specimen consisted of peripheral blood, obtained from a patient treated with radiotherapy plus ipilimumab. The chain joins TRBV29-1 to TRBJ1-4, with the D gene call left open. The TCR was taken from a human donor with non-small cell lung cancer that progressed on radiotherapy plus ipilimumab. The CDR3 here reads CSVGQDYEKLFF. In nucleotides, the sequence is TGCAGCGTTGGGCAGGACTATGAAAAACTGTTTTTT.